These 20 T cell receptor beta chains were sequenced from one sample in a study of blood T cells in healthy people across ages. Primed by a sample-barcoded 5' primer and a J-beta primer mix, a second PCR proceeded for about 7 to 12 cycles. Each CDR3 protein is one row after TCRdb ran MiXCR on the 5' RACE reads. The sample shows about 680,000 distinct CDR3 sequences, more than 40% of them seen only once. Sequencing was carried out using blood. Source of these receptors: a woman aged 60-75 years in good health.

A remark on this clonotype: Just one base apart from a much larger clone, this may be a read error. This chain links TRBV5-1 with TRBJ2-5; 11 nucleotides agree with TRBD2. The V gene end was trimmed by 3 bases and the J gene end by 3 bases; junction bases not matched to a gene: 1. Germline V CDR1 and CDR2: SGHRS, YFSETQ. The CDR3 is 14 residues long. CDR3 in amino acids: CASSSGLAEETQYF. The CDR3 coding sequence is TGCGCCAGCAGCTCGGGACTAGCGGAAGAGACCCAGTACTTC. The complete variable domain, with remaining parts taken from reference TRBV5-1 and TRBJ2-5, reads KAGVTQTPRYLIKTRGQQVTLSCSPISGHRSVSWYQQTPGQGLQFLFEYFSETQRNKGNFPGRFSGRQFSNSRSEMNVSTLELGDSALYLCASSSGLAEETQYFGPGTRLLVL.

This sequence joins TRBV12-3 or TRBV12-4 and TRBJ2-7; TRBD1 is a possible D gene (6 bases). CDR3 length: 14 amino acids. Trimming took off 3 bases at V and 4 bases at J, with 13 bases between the two ends. CDR3 DNA: TGTGCCAGCAGTTTTCTGGGGGCAAATTACGAGCAGTACTTC. Protein product: CASSFLGANYEQYF.

The J gene is TRBJ1-4, the V gene TRBV28; TRBD1 aligns across 7 bases. This CDR3 is 16 amino acids long. From germline, CDR1 is MDHEN and CDR2 SYDVKM. The ends lost 5 bases at V and 8 bases at J; junction bases unmatched: 14. CDR3 in amino acids: CASSDPRQGGGEKLFF. CDR3 DNA: TGTGCCAGCAGTGATCCTCGACAGGGAGGAGGCGAAAAACTGTTTTTT.

The V call is TRBV5-1, the J call TRBJ1-1; no reliable D call. Per the germline V gene, CDR1 is SGHRS and CDR2 is YFSETQ. There are 14 residues in the CDR3. V dropped 5 bases and J dropped 1 base, with 12 bases sitting between them. CDR3 nucleotide sequence: TGCGCCAGCAGGGAGGTGTGGACGAACACTGAAGCTTTCTTT. Its protein is CASREVWTNTEAFF.

V usage is TRBV5-1 and J usage is TRBJ2-5; D ambiguous. This CDR3 contains 14 residues. The germline V gene encodes CDR1 SGHRS and CDR2 YFSETQ. The ends were cut back, 3 bases at V and 1 base at J, with 10 bases in the middle. This CDR3 reads CASSWALSQETQYF. Written as DNA, the CDR3 is TGCGCCAGCAGCTGGGCCCTAAGCCAAGAGACCCAGTACTTC.

This clonotype was observed a handful of times. The chain combines TRBV6-2 or TRBV6-3 with TRBJ2-1; 8 bases line up with TRBD1. The CDR3 sequence is 15 residues long. Looked up from germline, CDR1 is MNHEY and CDR2 is SVGEGT. Trimming at V came to 4 bases and at J to 3 bases, leaving 5 bases not matched to a gene. CDR3 DNA: TGTGCCAGCAGTTTACGGGACAGGTACTACAATGAGCAGTTCTTC. This gives the protein CASSLRDRYYNEQFF.

This clonotype was observed many times. A read error may produce the germline difference seen at one junction end. This chain uses TRBV5-1 with TRBJ1-2, with D unresolved. Germline loops: CDR1 SGHRS, CDR2 YFSETQ. This CDR3 has 12 residues. The CDR3 protein is CASSLDNYGYTF. DNA of the CDR3: TGTGCCAGCAGTTTGGACAACTATGGCTACACCTTC. Variable domain in full (rest from reference TRBV5-1 and TRBJ1-2): KAGVTQTPRYLIKTRGQQVTLSCSPISGHRSVSWYQQTPGQGLQFLFEYFSETQRNKGNFPGRFSGRQFSNSRSEMNVSTLELGDSALYLCASSLDNYGYTFGSGTRLTVV.

This chain uses TRBV12-3 or TRBV12-4 with TRBJ1-2; D gene uncertain. Trimming pared 8 bases from V and 8 bases from J, leaving 3 bases between. The CDR3 is 8 amino acids. CDR3 in amino acids: CASRGYTF. CDR3 DNA sequence: TGTGCCAGCCGGGGCTACACCTTC.

The chain is built from TRBV7-2 and TRBJ2-1; D gene uncertain. Looked up from germline, CDR1 is SGHTA and CDR2 is FQGNSA. The CDR3 length is 12 residues. V lost 1 base and J 12 bases, leaving 10 bases between the germline ends. As DNA, the CDR3 is TGTGCCAGCAGCTTAGTGCTAGGTGGGCAGTTCTTC. It codes for CASSLVLGGQFF.

V and J are TRBV2 and TRBJ2-7; 9 bases align to TRBD2. Germline CDR1 SNHLY, CDR2 FYNNEI. With 6 bases clipped from V and 4 bases from J, the junction kept 7 bases outside the gene matches. CDR3 length equals 14 residues. In nucleotides, the CDR3 is TGTGCCAGCAGAGTAGCGGGAGCGCGGTACGAGCAGTACTTC. Its translation is CASRVAGARYEQYF.

This clonotype was recorded a few times. The chain uses TRBV29-1 and TRBJ2-3; a weak D match, TRBD1 (6 bases). The germline V gene encodes CDR1 SQVTM and CDR2 ANQGSEA. The germline V and J ends were trimmed by 7 bases and 2 bases, with 13 bases remaining between them. The CDR3 runs to 13 residues. CDR3 DNA sequence: TGCAGCGAAGGACAGCACAACACAGATACGCAGTATTTT. As protein: CSEGQHNTDTQYF.

This chain uses TRBV10-3 with TRBJ2-2; D might be TRBD1 (6 bases). The CDR3 runs 15 residues. V was pared by 4 bases and J by 4 bases, with 13 bases between. Germline V gives CDR1 ENHRY, CDR2 SYGVKD. This CDR3 is CAISAMGAGTGELFF. In DNA form, the CDR3 reads TGTGCCATCAGTGCTATGGGGGCTGGCACCGGGGAGCTGTTTTTT.

The rearrangement links TRBV21-1 to TRBJ2-7. TRBV21-1 is noted as a pseudogene. This CDR3 is built from 15 residues. For the CDR3, the DNA is TGTGCCAGCAGCAAAGGGTTGGACAGCTCCTACGAGCAGTACTTC. Its translation is CASSKGLDSSYEQYF.

The chain carries TRBV20-1 and TRBJ2-3; D gene uncertain. Trimming pared 0 bases from V and 2 bases from J, leaving 9 bases between. Germline V gene data show CDR1 as DFQATT and CDR2 as SNEGSKA (reference sequence). This CDR3 has 14 residues. CDR3 in DNA: TGCAGTGCTAGAGACTGGAGAATCACAGATACGCAGTATTTT. This gives the protein CSARDWRITDTQYF.

A few counts support this clonotype. The chain combines TRBV5-1 with TRBJ2-7; 10 nucleotides align to TRBD1. CDR1 and CDR2 (germline): SGHRS, YFSETQ. Trimming cost V 2 bases and J 3 bases; bases outside gene matches: 5. The CDR3 has 15 amino acids. The CDR3 DNA reads TGCGCCAGCAGCTTATCAAGGACAGGGGGCTACGAGCAGTACTTC. This codes for CASSLSRTGGYEQYF.

This clonotype was seen only a few times. J is TRBJ1-6 and V is TRBV7-2; TRBD1 aligns across 9 bases. Per the germline V gene, CDR1 is SGHTA and CDR2 is FQGNSA. J gave up 9 bases and V 5 bases, and 2 bases lay outside the gene matches. The CDR3 runs to 13 residues. CDR3 sequence: CASSPGQGSPLHF. In DNA form, the CDR3 reads TGTGCCAGCAGCCCGGGACAGGGTTCACCCCTCCACTTT.

This clonotype was detected a few times. This may arise from a read error, as a much more abundant clone is one base away. This rearrangement joins TRBV20-1 to TRBJ2-5; no definite D call. Deletions cut 3 bases from V and 2 bases from J, with 13 bases between. The CDR3 totals 14 residues. CDR1 and CDR2 (germline): DFQATT, SNEGSKA (reference sequence). CDR3 bases: TGCAGTGCTAGGGACCGAAGGGTACAAGAGACCCAGTACTTC. It specifies CSARDRRVQETQYF.

Note on this clonotype: One junction end does not reproduce the germline sequence, and a read error may be involved. V gene TRBV4-3 combines with J gene TRBJ2-1, with a tentative D call TRBD2 (5 bases). The CDR3 sequence is 14 residues long. CDR1 is LGHNA, CDR2 YSLEER, per germline. The CDR3 DNA follows: TGCGCCAGCAGCCAAGCTGGCGGGTACAATGCGCAGTTCTTC. Translating it yields CASSQAGGYNAQFF.

This clonotype was seen only once. This sequence joins TRBV11-1 and TRBJ1-4; the D is unclear. Trimming took off 5 bases at V and 5 bases at J, with 15 bases between the two ends. Germline V gene data show CDR1 as SGHAT and CDR2 as FQDESV (reference sequence). The CDR3 is made up of 15 amino acids. CDR3 bases: TGTGCCAGCAGCCTGAAACGAAGAGGAAATGAAAAACTGTTTTTT. Its protein is CASSLKRRGNEKLFF.

This chain connects TRBV7-2 to TRBJ1-1; 10 positions agree with TRBD1. Germline V gives CDR1 SGHTA, CDR2 FQGNSA. The J segment lost 4 bases and the V segment lost 3 bases, leaving 11 bases of the junction unmatched. The CDR3 contains 17 residues. CDR3 amino acids: CASSFRQGAGVGTEAFF. CDR3 bases: TGTGCCAGCAGCTTTAGACAGGGGGCAGGAGTCGGCACTGAAGCTTTCTTT.